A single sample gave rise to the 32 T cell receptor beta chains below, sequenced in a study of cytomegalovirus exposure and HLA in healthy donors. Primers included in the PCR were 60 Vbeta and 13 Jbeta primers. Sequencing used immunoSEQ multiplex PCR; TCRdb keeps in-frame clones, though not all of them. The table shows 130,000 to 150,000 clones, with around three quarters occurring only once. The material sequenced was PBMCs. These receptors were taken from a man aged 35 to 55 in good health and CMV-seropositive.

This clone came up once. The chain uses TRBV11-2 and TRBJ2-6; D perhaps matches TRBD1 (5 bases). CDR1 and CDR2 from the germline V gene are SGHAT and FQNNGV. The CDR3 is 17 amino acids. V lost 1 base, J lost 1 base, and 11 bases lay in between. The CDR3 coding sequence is TGTGCCAGCAGCTTAGTGTTACAGGCGTCTGGGGCCAACGTCCTGACTTTC. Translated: CASSLVLQASGANVLTF.

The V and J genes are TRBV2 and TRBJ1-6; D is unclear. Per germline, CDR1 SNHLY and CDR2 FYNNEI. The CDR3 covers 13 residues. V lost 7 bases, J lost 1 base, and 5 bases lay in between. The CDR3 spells CASMQSYNSPLHF. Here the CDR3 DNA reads TGTGCCAGCATGCAGTCCTATAATTCACCCCTCCACTTT.

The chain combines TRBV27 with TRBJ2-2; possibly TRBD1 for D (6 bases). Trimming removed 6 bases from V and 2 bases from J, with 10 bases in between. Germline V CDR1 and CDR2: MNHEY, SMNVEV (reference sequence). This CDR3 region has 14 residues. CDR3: CASSKDSNTGELFF. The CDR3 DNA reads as TGTGCCAGCAGCAAGGACAGTAACACCGGGGAGCTGTTTTTT.

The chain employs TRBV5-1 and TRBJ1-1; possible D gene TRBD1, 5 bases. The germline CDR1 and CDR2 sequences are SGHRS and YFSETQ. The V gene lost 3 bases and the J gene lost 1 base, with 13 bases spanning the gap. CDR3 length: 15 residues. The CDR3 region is CASSSGGGRNTEAFF. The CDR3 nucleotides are TGCGCCAGCAGCTCTGGCGGGGGTAGGAACACTGAAGCTTTCTTT.

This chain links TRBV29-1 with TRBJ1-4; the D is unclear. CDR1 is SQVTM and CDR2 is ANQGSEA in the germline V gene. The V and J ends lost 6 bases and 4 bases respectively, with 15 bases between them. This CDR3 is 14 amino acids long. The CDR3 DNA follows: TGCAGCGTCGCGCAAGAGGCGAGTAATGAAAAACTGTTTTTT. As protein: CSVAQEASNEKLFF.

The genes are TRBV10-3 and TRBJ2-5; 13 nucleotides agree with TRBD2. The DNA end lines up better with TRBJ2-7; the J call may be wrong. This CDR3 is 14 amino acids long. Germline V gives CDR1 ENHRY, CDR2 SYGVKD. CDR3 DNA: TGTGCCACACTAGCGGGAGGGAACTCCTACGAGCAGTACTTC. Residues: CATLAGGNSYEQYF.

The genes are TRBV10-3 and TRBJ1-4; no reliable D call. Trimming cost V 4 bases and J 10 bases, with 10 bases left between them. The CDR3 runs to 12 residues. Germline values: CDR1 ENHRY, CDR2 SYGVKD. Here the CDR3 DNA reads TGTGCCATCAGTGCTGAGGGAACAAAACTGTTTTTT. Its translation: CAISAEGTKLFF.

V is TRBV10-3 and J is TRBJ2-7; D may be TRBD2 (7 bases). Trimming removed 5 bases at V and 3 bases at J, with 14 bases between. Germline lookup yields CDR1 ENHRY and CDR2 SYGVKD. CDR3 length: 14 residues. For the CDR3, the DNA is TGTGCCATCAGTAAAAGCGGGACAAACTACGAGCAGTACTTC. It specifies CAISKSGTNYEQYF.

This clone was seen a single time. The CDR3 loop is CASRPQTQANMNTEAFF. CDR3 DNA sequence: TGTGCCAGCAGACCCCAGACGCAGGCAAATATGAACACTGAAGCTTTCTTT. The chain is built from TRBV28 and TRBJ1-1; D call uncertain. From germline, CDR1 is MDHEN and CDR2 SYDVKM. This CDR3 comprises 17 residues. Between the trimmed V and J ends, which lost 6 bases and 0 bases, there was a span of 20 bases.

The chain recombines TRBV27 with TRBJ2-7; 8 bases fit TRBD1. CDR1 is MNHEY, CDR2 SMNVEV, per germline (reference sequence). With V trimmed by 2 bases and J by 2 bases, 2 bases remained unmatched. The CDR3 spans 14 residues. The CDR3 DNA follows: TGTGCCAGCAGTTTAAGGGGACAGGCCTACGAGCAGTACTTC. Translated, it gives CASSLRGQAYEQYF.

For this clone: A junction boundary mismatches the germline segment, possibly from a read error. The CDR3 reads CASRPHEAGPYIEQFF. CDR3 coding DNA: TGTGCCAGCAGACCACACGAAGCGGGTCCTTACATTGAGCAGTTCTTC. V gene TRBV28 combines with J gene TRBJ2-1, with TRBD2 as a possible D gene (6 bases). The CDR3 contains 16 residues. Germline V gene lookup returns CDR1 MDHEN and CDR2 SYDVKM.

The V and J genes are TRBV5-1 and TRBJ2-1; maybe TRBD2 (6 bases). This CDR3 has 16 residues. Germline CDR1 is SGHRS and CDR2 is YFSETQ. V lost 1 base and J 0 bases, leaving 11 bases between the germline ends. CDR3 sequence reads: CASSLSGVLSYNEQFF. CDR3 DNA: TGCGCCAGCAGCTTGTCGGGAGTTCTCTCCTACAATGAGCAGTTCTTC.

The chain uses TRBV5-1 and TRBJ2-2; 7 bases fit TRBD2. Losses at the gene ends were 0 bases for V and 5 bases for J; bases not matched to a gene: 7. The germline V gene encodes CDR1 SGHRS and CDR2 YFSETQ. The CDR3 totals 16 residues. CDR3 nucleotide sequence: TGCGCCAGCAGCTTGGAGGTAGCGGGTTTTACCGGGGAGCTGTTTTTT. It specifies CASSLEVAGFTGELFF.

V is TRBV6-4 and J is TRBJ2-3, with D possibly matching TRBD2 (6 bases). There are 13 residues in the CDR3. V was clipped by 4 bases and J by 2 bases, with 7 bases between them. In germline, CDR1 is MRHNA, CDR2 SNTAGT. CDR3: CASSASDTDTQYF. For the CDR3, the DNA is TGTGCCAGCAGTGCTAGCGACACAGATACGCAGTATTTT.

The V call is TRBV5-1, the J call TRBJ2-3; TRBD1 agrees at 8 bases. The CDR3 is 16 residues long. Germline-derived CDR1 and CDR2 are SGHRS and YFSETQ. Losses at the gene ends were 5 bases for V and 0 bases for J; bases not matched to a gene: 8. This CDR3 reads CASRGTGLSSTDTQYF. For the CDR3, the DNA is TGCGCCAGCAGAGGGACAGGTCTTTCTAGCACAGATACGCAGTATTTT.

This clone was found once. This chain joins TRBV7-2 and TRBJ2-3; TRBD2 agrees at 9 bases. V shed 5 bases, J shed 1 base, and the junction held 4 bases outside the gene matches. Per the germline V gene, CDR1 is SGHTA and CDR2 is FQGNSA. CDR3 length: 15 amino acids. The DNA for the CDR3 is TGTGCCAGCAGCCCCCCTAGCGGGGGCACAGATACGCAGTATTTT. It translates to CASSPPSGGTDTQYF.

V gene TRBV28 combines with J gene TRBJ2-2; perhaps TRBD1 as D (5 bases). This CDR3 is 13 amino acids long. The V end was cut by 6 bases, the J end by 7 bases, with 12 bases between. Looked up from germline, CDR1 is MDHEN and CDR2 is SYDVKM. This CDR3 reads CASRDKRGGELFF. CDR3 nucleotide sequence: TGTGCCAGCAGGGACAAACGAGGCGGGGAGCTGTTTTTT.

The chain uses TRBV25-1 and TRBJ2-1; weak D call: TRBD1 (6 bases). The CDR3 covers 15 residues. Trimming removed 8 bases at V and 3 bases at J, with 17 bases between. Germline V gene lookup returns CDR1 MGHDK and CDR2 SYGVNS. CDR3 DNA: TGTGCCAGCGCCCTTTTGGACAGAGACTACAATGAGCAGTTCTTC. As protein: CASALLDRDYNEQFF.

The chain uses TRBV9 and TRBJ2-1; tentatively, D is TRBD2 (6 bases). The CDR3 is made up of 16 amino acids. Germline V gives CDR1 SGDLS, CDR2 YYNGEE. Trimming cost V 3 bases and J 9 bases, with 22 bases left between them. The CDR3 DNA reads TGTGCCAGCAGCGGGAGGGGCACAGCCAACCGGGCTGAGCAGTTCTTC. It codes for CASSGRGTANRAEQFF.

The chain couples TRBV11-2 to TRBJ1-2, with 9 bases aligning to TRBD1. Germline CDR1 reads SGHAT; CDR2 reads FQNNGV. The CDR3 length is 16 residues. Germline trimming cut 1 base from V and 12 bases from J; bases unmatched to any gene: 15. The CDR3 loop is CASSLVSGQGLGGDTF. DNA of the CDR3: TGTGCCAGCAGCTTAGTTAGCGGACAGGGGCTCGGAGGGGACACCTTC.

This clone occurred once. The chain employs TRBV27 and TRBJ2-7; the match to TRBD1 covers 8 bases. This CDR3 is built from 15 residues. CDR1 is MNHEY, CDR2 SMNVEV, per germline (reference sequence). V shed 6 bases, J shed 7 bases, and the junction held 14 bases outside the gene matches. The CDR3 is CASRLAWTGPWEQYF. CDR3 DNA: TGTGCCAGCAGATTGGCCTGGACAGGGCCTTGGGAGCAGTACTTC.

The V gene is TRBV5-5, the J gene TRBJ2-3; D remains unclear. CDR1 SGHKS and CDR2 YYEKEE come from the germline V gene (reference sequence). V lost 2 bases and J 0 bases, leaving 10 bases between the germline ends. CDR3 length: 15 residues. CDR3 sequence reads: CASSLGGFSTDTQYF. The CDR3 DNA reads TGTGCCAGCAGCTTAGGCGGATTTAGCACAGATACGCAGTATTTT.

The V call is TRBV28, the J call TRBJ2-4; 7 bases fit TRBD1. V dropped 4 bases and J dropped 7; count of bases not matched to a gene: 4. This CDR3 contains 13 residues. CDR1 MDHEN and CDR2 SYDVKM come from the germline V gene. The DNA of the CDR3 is TGTGCCAGCAGTTCAGGGGGTCAGAACATTCAGTACTTC. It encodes CASSSGGQNIQYF.

CDR3 nucleotide sequence: TGTGCCAGCAACCTACAGGGGCAAAACAATGAGCAGTTCTTC. Translation: CASNLQGQNNEQFF. This sequence joins TRBV6-6 and TRBJ2-1; 7 positions agree with TRBD1. CDR1 and CDR2 from the germline V gene are MNHNY and SVGAGI (reference sequence). This CDR3 contains 14 residues. V was clipped by 7 bases and J by 5 bases; unmatched bases: 8.

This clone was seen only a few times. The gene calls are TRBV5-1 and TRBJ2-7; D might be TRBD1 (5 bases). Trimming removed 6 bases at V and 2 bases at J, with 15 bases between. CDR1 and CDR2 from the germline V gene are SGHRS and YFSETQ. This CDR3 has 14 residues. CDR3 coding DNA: TGCGCCAGCACCCTCCAAAGGGGCCCCTACGAGCAGTACTTC. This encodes CASTLQRGPYEQYF.

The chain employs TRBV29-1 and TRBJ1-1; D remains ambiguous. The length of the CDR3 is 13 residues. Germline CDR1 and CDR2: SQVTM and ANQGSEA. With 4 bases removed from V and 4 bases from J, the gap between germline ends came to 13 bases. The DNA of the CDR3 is TGCAGCGTTGCCGGGGTTGTTGGCACTGAAGCTTTCTTT. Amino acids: CSVAGVVGTEAFF.

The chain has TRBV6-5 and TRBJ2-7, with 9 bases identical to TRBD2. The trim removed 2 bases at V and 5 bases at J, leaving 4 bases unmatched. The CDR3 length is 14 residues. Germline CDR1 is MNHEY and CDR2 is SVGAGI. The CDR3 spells CASSYGGRAHEQYF. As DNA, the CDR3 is TGTGCCAGCAGTTACGGCGGGAGGGCCCACGAGCAGTACTTC.

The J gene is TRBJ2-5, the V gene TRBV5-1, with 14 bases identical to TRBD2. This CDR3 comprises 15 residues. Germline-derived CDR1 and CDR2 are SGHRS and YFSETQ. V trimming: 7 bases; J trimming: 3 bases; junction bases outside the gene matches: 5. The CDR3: CASGPGLAGEETQYF. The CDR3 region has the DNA TGCGCCAGCGGCCCGGGACTAGCGGGAGAAGAGACCCAGTACTTC.

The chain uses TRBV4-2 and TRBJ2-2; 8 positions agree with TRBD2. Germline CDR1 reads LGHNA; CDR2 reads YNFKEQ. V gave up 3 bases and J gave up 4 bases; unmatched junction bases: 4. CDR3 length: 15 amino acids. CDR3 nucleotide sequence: TGTGCCAGCAGCCAGAGCGGGAGAGGCACCGGGGAGCTGTTTTTT. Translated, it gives CASSQSGRGTGELFF.

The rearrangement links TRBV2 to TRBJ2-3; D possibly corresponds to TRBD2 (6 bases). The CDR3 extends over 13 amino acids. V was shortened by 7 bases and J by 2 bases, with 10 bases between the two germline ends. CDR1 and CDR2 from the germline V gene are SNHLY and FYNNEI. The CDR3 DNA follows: TGTGCCAGCAACGGGGGTCCCACAGATACGCAGTATTTT. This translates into CASNGGPTDTQYF.

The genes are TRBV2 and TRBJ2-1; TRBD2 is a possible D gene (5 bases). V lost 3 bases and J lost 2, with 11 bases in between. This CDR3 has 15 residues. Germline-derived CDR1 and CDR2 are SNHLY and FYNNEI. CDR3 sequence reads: CASSDGEPTYNEQFF. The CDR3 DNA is TGTGCCAGCAGTGACGGGGAGCCTACCTACAATGAGCAGTTCTTC.

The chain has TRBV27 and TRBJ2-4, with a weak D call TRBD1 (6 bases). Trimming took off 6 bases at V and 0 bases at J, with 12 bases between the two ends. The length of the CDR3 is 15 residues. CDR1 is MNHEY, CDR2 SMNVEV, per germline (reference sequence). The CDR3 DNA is TGTGCCAGCAGCACAGGGTCACTAGCCAAAAACATTCAGTACTTC. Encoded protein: CASSTGSLAKNIQYF.